The following is a T cell receptor beta chain sequence with its context. Antigen unknown. These data originate in a study of T cells in tuberculosis. Study-level information: IGRA-negative adolescents, IGRA-positive adolescents with latent tuberculosis and adults with active tuberculosis formed this South African cohort. General study findings and limits: Active tuberculosis patients had shorter CDR3-alpha; the beta difference was nonsignificant. Using the GMM-specific repertoire gave over 80% accuracy versus approximately 70% with motifs.

Sequencing used immunoSEQ multiplex PCR; TCRdb keeps in-frame clones, though not all of them. The table records 25,000 or so clones, nearly 90% of them present only once. V shed 11 bases and J 4 bases; nucleotides not matched to a gene: 8. Germline CDR1 and CDR2: WSHSY and SAAADI. The CDR3 consists of 14 residues. The chain carries TRBV10-2 and TRBJ2-2; 9 bases map to TRBD2. The TCR was taken from a donor aged 10-29 years with latent tuberculosis or without tuberculosis infection. The sequenced sample was PBMCs. CDR3 loop: CAHGASGVTGELFF. CDR3 DNA sequence: TGCGCCCATGGGGCTAGCGGGGTCACCGGGGAGCTGTTTTTT.